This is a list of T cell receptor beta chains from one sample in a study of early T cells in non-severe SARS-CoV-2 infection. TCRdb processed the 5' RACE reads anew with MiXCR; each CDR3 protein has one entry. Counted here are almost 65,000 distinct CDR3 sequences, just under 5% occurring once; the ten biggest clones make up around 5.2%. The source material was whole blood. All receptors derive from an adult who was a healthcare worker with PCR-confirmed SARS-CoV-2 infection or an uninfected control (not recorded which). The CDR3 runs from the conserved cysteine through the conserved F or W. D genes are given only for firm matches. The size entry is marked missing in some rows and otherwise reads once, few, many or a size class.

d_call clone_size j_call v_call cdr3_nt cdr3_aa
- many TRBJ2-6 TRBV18 TGTGCCAGCTCACCACCGAGTTCTGGGGCCAACGTCCTGACTTTC CASSPPSSGANVLTF
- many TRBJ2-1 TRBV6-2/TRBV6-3 TGTGCCAGCAGTATGGGGTTTTACAATGAGCAGTTCTTC CASSMGFYNEQFF
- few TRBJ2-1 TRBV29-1 TGCAGCGTTGAAGTCAGGGACCTTAATGAGCAGTTCTTC CSVEVRDLNEQFF
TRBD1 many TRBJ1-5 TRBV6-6 TGTGCCAGCCGTCGTCCGGGACAGGGAACCCAGCCCCAGCATTTT CASRRPGQGTQPQHF
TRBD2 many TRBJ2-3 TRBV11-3 TGTGCCAGCAGCCCGGGACTAGCATTCTCAGATACGCAGTATTTT CASSPGLAFSDTQYF
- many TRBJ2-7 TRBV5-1 TGCGCCAGCAGCTTGGATCCGGGCCCCGAGCAGTACTTC CASSLDPGPEQYF
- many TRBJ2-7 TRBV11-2 TGTGCCAGCAGCCAGAGTGACATGCCCCACGAGCAGTACTTC CASSQSDMPHEQYF
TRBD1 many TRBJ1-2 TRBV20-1 TGCAGTGCTAGAGATCTAGGGACAGGGGGCTACACCTTC CSARDLGTGGYTF
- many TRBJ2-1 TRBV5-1 TGCGCCAGCAGCCAGGACGGTTACAATGAGCAGTTCTTC CASSQDGYNEQFF
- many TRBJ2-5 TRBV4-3 TGCGCCAGCAGCCAGGGCTCCTATGGGACTTCCCAAGAGACCCAGTACTTC CASSQGSYGTSQETQYF
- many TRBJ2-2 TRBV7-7 TGTGCCAGCAGCTTATCAGGCCCATTATCTCCCGGGGAGCTGTTTTTT CASSLSGPLSPGELFF
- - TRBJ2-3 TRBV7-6 TGTGCCAGCAGCTTAGGACAGGCTAGCACAGATACGCAGTATTTT CASSLGQASTDTQYF
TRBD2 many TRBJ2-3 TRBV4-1 TGCGCCAGCAGCCATGGTAGCGGGAGGGCCAGGGCAGATACGCAGTATTTT CASSHGSGRARADTQYF